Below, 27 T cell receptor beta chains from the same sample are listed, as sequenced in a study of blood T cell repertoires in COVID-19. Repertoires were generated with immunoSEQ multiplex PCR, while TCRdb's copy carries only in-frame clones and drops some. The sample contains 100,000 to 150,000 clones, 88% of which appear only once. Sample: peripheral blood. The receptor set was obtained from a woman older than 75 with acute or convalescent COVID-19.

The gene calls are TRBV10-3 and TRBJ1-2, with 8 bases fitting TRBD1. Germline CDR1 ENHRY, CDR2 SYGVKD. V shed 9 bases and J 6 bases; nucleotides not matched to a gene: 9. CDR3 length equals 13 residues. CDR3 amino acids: CAISDRERDGYTF. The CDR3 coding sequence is TGTGCCATATCGGACAGGGAGAGGGATGGCTACACCTTC.

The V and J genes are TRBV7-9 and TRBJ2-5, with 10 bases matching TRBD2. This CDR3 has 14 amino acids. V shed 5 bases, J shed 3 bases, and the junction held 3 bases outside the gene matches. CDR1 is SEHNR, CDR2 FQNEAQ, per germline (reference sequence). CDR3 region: CASSPTSGEETQYF. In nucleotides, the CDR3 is TGTGCCAGCAGCCCCACTAGCGGGGAAGAGACCCAGTACTTC.

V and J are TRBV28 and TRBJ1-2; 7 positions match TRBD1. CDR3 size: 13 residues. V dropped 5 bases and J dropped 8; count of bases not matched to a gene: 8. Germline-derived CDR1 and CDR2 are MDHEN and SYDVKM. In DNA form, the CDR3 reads TGTGCCAGCAGTCGGGGGACAGATGAAGGCTACACCTTC. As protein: CASSRGTDEGYTF.

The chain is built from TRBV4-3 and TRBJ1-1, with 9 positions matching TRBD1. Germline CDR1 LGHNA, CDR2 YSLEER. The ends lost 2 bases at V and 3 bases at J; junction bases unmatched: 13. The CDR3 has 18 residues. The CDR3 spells CASSQRTGGKFWDTEAFF. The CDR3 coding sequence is TGCGCCAGCAGCCAAAGAACAGGGGGCAAGTTCTGGGACACTGAAGCTTTCTTT.

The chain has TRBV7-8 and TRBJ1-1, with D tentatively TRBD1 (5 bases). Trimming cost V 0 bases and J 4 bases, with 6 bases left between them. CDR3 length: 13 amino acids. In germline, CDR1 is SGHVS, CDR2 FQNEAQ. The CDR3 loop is CASSLAGATEAFF. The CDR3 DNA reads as TGTGCCAGCAGCTTAGCTGGGGCCACTGAAGCTTTCTTT.

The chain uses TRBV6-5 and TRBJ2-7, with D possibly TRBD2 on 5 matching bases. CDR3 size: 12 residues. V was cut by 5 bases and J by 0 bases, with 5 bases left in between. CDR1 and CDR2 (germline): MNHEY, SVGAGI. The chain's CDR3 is CASSRGSYEQYF. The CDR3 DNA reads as TGTGCCAGCAGTCGGGGCTCCTACGAGCAGTACTTC.

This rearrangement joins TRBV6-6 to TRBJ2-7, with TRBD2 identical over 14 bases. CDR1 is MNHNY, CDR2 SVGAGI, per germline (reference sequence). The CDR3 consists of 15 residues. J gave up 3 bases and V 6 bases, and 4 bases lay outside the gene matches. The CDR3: CASSPGLAGGYEQYF. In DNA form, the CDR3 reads TGTGCCAGCAGCCCAGGACTAGCGGGGGGCTACGAGCAGTACTTC.

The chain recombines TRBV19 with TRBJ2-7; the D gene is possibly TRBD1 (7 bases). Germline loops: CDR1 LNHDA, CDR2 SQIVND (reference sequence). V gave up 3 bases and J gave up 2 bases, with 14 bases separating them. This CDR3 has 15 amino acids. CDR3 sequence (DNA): TGTGCCAGTAGTATTTCAGGGGGGACCCCCTACGAGCAGTACTTC. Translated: CASSISGGTPYEQYF.

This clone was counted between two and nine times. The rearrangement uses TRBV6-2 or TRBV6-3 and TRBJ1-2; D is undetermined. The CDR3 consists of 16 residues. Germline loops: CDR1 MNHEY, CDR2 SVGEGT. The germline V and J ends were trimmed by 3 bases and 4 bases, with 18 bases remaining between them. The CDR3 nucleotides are TGTGCCAGCAGTTATTCAGGTCGGCCATCCTCCTATGGCTACACCTTC. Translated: CASSYSGRPSSYGYTF.

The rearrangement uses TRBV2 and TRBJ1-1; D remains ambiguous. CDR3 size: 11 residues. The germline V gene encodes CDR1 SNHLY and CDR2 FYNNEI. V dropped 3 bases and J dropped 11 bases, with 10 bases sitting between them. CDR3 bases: TGTGCCAGCAGTGAGAGGGTTCAGGCTTTCTTT. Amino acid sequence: CASSERVQAFF.

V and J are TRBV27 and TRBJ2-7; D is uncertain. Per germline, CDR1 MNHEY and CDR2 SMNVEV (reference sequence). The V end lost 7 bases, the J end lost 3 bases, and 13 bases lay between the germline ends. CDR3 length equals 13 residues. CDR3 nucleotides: TGTGCCAGCAAAAACCCCCAGGACTACGAGCAGTACTTC. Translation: CASKNPQDYEQYF.

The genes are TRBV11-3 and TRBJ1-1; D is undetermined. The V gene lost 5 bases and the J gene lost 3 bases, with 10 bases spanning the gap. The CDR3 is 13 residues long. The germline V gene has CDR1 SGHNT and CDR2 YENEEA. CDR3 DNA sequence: TGTGCCAGCAGCGCAGGTTGGGACACTGAAGCTTTCTTT. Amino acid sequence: CASSAGWDTEAFF.

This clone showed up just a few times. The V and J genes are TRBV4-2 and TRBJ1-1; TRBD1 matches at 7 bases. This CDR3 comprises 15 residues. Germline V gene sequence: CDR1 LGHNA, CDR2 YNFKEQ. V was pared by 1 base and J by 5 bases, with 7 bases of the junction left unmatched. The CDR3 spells CASSQVPGGVTEAFF. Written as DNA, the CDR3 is TGTGCCAGCAGCCAAGTTCCAGGGGGAGTTACTGAAGCTTTCTTT.

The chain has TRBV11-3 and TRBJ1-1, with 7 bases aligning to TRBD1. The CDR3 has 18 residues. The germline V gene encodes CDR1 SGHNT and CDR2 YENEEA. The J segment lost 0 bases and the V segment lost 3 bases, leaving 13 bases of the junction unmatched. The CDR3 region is CASSFYPTGRMMNTEAFF. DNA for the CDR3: TGTGCCAGCAGCTTTTACCCGACAGGGCGGATGATGAACACTGAAGCTTTCTTT.

The CDR3 DNA reads TGTGCCAGCAGCCTGACAGGGAACACTGAAGCTTTCTTT. This sequence encodes CASSLTGNTEAFF. The J gene is TRBJ1-1, the V gene TRBV3-1 (or the pseudogene TRBV3-2), with D perhaps matching TRBD1 (6 bases). The CDR3 has 13 residues. V was pared by 4 bases and J by 1 base, with 7 bases between. Germline CDR1 is LGHDT and CDR2 is YNNKEL (reference sequence).

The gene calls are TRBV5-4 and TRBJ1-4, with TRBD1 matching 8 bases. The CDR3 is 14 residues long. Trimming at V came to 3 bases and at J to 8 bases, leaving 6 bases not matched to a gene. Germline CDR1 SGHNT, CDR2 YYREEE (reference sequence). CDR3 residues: CASSSDRGGEKLFF. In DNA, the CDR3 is TGTGCCAGCAGCTCCGACAGGGGAGGCGAAAAACTGTTTTTT.

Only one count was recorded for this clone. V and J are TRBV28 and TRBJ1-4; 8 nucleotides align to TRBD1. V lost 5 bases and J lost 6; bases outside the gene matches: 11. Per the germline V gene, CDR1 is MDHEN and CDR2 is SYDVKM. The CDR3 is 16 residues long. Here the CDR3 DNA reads TGTGCCAGCAGTCCCTTCTTCGGACAGGGATATGAAAAACTGTTTTTT. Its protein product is CASSPFFGQGYEKLFF.

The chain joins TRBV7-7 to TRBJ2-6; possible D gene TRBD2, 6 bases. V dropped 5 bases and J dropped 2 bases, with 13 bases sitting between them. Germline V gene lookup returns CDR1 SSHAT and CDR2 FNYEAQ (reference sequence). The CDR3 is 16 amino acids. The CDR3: CASSPNGGAGANVLTF. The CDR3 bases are TGTGCCAGCAGCCCAAATGGAGGGGCTGGGGCCAACGTCCTGACTTTC.

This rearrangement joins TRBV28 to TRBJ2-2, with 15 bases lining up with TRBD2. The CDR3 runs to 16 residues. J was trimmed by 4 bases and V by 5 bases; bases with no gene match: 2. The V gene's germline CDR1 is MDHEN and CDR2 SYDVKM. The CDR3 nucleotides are TGTGCCAGCAGTGGACTAGCGGGAGGGGTCACCGGGGAGCTGTTTTTT. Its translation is CASSGLAGGVTGELFF. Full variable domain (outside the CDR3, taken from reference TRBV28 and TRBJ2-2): DVKVTQSSRYLVKRTGEKVFLECVQDMDHENMFWYRQDPGLGLRLIYFSYDVKMKEKGDIPEGYSVSREKKERFSLILESASTNQTSMYLCASSGLAGGVTGELFFGEGSRLTVL.

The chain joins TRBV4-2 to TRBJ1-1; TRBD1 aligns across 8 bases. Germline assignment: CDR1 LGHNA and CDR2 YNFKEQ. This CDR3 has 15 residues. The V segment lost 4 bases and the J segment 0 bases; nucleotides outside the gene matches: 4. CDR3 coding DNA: TGTGCCAGCAGCCTAAGACAGGGGATGAACACTGAAGCTTTCTTT. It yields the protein CASSLRQGMNTEAFF.

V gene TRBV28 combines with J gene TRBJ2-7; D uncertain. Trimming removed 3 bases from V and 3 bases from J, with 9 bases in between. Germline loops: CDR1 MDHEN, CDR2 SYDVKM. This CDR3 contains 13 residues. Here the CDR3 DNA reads TGTGCCAGCAGTTTCACAGTCGACTACGAGCAGTACTTC. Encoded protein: CASSFTVDYEQYF.

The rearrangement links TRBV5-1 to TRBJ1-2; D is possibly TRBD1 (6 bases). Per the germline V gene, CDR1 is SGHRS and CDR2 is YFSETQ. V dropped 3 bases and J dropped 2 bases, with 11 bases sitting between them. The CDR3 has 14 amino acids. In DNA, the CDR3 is TGCGCCAGCAGCTCCACAGGGACCAACTATGGCTACACCTTC. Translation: CASSSTGTNYGYTF.

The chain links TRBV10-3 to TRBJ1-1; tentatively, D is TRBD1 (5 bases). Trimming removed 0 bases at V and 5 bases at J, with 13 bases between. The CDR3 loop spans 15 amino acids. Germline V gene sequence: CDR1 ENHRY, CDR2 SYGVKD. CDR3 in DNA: TGTGCCATCAGTGAGTCGTCTGGGGGGAATACTGAAGCTTTCTTT. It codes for CAISESSGGNTEAFF.

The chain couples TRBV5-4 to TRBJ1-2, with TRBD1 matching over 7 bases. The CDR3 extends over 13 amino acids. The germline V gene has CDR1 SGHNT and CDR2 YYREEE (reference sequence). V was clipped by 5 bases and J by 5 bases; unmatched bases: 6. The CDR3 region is CASSPDRPYGYTF. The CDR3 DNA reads TGTGCCAGCAGTCCGGACAGGCCTTATGGCTACACCTTC. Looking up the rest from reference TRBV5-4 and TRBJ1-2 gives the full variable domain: ETGVTQSPTHLIKTRGQQVTLRCSSQSGHNTVSWYQQALGQGPQFIFQYYREEENGRGNFPPRFSGLQFPNYSSELNVNALELDDSALYLCASSPDRPYGYTFGSGTRLTVV.

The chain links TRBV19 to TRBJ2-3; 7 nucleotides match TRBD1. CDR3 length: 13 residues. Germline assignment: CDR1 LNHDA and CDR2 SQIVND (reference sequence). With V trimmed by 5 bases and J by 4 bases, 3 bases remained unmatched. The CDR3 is CASSVTGADTQYF. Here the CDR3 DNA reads TGTGCCAGTAGTGTAACAGGGGCAGATACGCAGTATTTT.

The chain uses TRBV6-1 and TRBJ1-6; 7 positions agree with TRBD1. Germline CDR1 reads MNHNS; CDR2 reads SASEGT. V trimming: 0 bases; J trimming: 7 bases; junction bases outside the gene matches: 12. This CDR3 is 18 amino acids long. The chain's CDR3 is CASSEANRGSTYNSPLHF. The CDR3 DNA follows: TGTGCCAGCAGTGAAGCGAACAGGGGCAGCACTTACAATTCACCCCTCCACTTT.

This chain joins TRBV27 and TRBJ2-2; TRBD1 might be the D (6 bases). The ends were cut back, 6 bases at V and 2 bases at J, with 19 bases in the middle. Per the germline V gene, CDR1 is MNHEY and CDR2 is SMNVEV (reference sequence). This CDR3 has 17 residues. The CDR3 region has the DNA TGTGCCAGCAGCCCTTTCGGGTTCAGGGGTAACACCGGGGAGCTGTTTTTT. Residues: CASSPFGFRGNTGELFF.